These 20 T cell receptor beta chains were sequenced from one sample in a study of blood T cell repertoires in COVID-19. The repertoire was sequenced with immunoSEQ multiplex PCR; TCRdb's copy has only in-frame clones and lacks some. The data show around 230,000 clones, with approximately 83% seen just once and approximately 3.5% held by the top ten. Sequenced sample: PBMCs or T cells enriched from blood (not recorded which). These receptors all stem from a woman aged 40 to 50 with acute COVID-19.

The gene calls are TRBV10-1 and TRBJ2-1; possibly TRBD2 for D (6 bases). The CDR3 contains 16 residues. V lost 6 bases to trimming and J lost 8 bases, with 23 bases between them. Per germline, CDR1 WNHNN and CDR2 SYGVQD (reference sequence). CDR3 loop: CASSEAGGTARDEQFF. For the CDR3, the DNA is TGCGCCAGCAGCGAGGCCGGAGGGACTGCCCGGGATGAGCAGTTCTTC.

This clone has only one observation. This chain uses TRBV30 with TRBJ1-2; D ambiguous. Trimming pared 3 bases from V and 5 bases from J, leaving 13 bases between. Germline values: CDR1 GTSNPN, CDR2 SVGIG (reference sequence). This CDR3 is built from 13 residues. The CDR3 nucleotides read TGTGCCTGGAGCTCGGACGGGAAGTATGGCTACACCTTC. It specifies CAWSSDGKYGYTF.

V usage is TRBV5-1 and J usage is TRBJ2-1; 7 bases map to TRBD2. After removal of 5 bases from V and 10 bases from J, the junction contained 12 bases not matched to a gene. Germline lookup yields CDR1 SGHRS and CDR2 YFSETQ. This CDR3 has 14 amino acids. The CDR3 reads CASSTGRTDQEQFF. The CDR3 coding sequence is TGCGCCAGCAGTACCGGGAGGACGGACCAGGAGCAGTTCTTC.

The chain is built from TRBV11-2 and TRBJ2-3; 7 bases line up with TRBD2. V lost 3 bases to trimming and J lost 0 bases; unmatched junction nucleotides: 12. The CDR3 covers 18 residues. Looked up from germline, CDR1 is SGHAT and CDR2 is FQNNGV. The CDR3 DNA follows: TGTGCCAGCAGCTTTAGGGTTGGGCTAGCGGAAAGCACAGATACGCAGTATTTT. This codes for CASSFRVGLAESTDTQYF. Together with reference TRBV11-2 and TRBJ2-3, the CDR3 gives the full variable domain: EAGVAQSPRYKIIEKRQSVAFWCNPISGHATLYWYQQILGQGPKLLIQFQNNGVVDDSQLPKDRFSAERLKGVDSTLKIQPAKLEDSAVYLCASSFRVGLAESTDTQYFGPGTRLTVL.

This sequence joins TRBV19 and TRBJ2-5; D unclear. The CDR3 loop spans 14 amino acids. V was trimmed by 0 bases and J by 5 bases, leaving 10 bases between them. Germline V gene lookup returns CDR1 LNHDA and CDR2 SQIVND (reference sequence). DNA for the CDR3: TGTGCCAGTAGTATAGATTTCAGCGAGGAGACCCAGTACTTC. Its translation: CASSIDFSEETQYF. The full variable domain, in which reference TRBV19 and TRBJ2-5 provide the parts outside the CDR3, is DGGITQSPKYLFRKEGQNVTLSCEQNLNHDAMYWYRQDPGQGLRLIYYSQIVNDFQKGDIAEGYSVSREKKESFPLTVTSAQKNPTAFYLCASSIDFSEETQYFGPGTRLLVL.

This chain's CDR3 is CASSAGTGLLVTEAFF. The DNA for the CDR3 is TGTGCCAGCAGCGCCGGGACAGGACTACTGGTTACTGAAGCTTTCTTT. This chain uses TRBV11-2 with TRBJ1-1, with 8 positions matching TRBD1. The ends lost 5 bases at V and 5 bases at J; junction bases unmatched: 13. CDR3 length: 16 residues. CDR1 is SGHAT and CDR2 is FQNNGV in the germline V gene.

V gene TRBV10-2 combines with J gene TRBJ2-3, with 7 bases matching TRBD2. With V trimmed by 3 bases and J by 3 bases, 12 bases remained unmatched. CDR3 length: 17 amino acids. Germline loops: CDR1 WSHSY, CDR2 SAAADI. The CDR3 DNA reads TGCGCCAGCAGTGATTGGGCGGGCGGGAGAGGTACAGATACGCAGTATTTT. This sequence encodes CASSDWAGGRGTDTQYF.

The chain combines TRBV10-2 with TRBJ1-1; D not certain. Germline CDR1 and CDR2: WSHSY and SAAADI. This CDR3 has 13 residues. The V gene lost 0 bases and the J gene lost 6 bases, with 8 bases spanning the gap. The CDR3 region has the DNA TGCGCCAGCAGTGAGTCGAGAGGAGCTGAAGCTTTCTTT. This sequence encodes CASSESRGAEAFF.

The chain is built from TRBV5-4 and TRBJ2-7, with TRBD2 as a possible D gene (5 bases). CDR3 size: 13 residues. Germline CDR1 reads SGHNT; CDR2 reads YYREEE (reference sequence). Trimming removed 0 bases from V and 5 bases from J, with 9 bases in between. DNA of the CDR3: TGTGCCAGCAGCTTGGGATCGCGGGACGAGCAGTACTTC. It yields the protein CASSLGSRDEQYF.

The rearrangement joins TRBV7-9 to TRBJ2-6; 10 bases align to TRBD1. Germline trimming cut 5 bases from V and 4 bases from J; bases unmatched to any gene: 11. The germline V gene encodes CDR1 SEHNR and CDR2 FQNEAQ (reference sequence). CDR3 size: 18 residues. CDR3 DNA sequence: TGTGCCAGCAGCCTGGGACAGGGGTTCTTAACGGGGGCCAACGTCCTGACTTTC. The encoded protein is CASSLGQGFLTGANVLTF.

The chain is built from TRBV13 and TRBJ2-7, with a possible D match to TRBD1 (5 bases). CDR3 length: 14 amino acids. Germline lookup yields CDR1 PRHDT and CDR2 FYEKMQ (reference sequence). V lost 4 bases and J lost 2, with 12 bases in between. As DNA, the CDR3 is TGTGCCAGCAGCTCCATGGGGCAAACCTACGAGCAGTACTTC. This sequence encodes CASSSMGQTYEQYF. The full variable domain, rest sourced from reference TRBV13 and TRBJ2-7, is AAGVIQSPRHLIKEKRETATLKCYPIPRHDTVYWYQQGPGQDPQFLISFYEKMQSDKGSIPDRFSAQQFSDYHSELNMSSLELGDSALYFCASSSMGQTYEQYFGPGTRLTVT.

The chain uses TRBV7-6 and TRBJ1-5; TRBD1 might be the D (5 bases). Trimming stripped 4 bases from V and 4 bases from J, with 14 bases between. CDR3 size: 15 residues. The germline CDR1 and CDR2 sequences are SGHVS and FNYEAQ. The CDR3 sequence: CASSSSVRENQPQHF. The DNA for the CDR3 is TGTGCCAGCAGCTCCAGTGTCAGGGAAAATCAGCCCCAGCATTTT.

This chain joins TRBV30 and TRBJ1-2, with D unclear. V lost 2 bases and J 8 bases, leaving 9 bases between the germline ends. The CDR3 has 11 amino acids. CDR1 GTSNPN and CDR2 SVGIG come from the germline V gene (reference sequence). The CDR3 sequence: CAWSSGGGYTF. The CDR3 region has the DNA TGTGCCTGGAGTTCAGGAGGAGGCTACACCTTC.

This chain uses TRBV9 with TRBJ2-2; the match to TRBD2 covers 10 bases. CDR1 and CDR2 from the germline V gene are SGDLS and YYNGEE. Trimming at V came to 4 bases and at J to 4 bases, leaving 7 bases not matched to a gene. The CDR3 length is 16 residues. This CDR3 reads CASSPSGRESTGELFF. The DNA for the CDR3 is TGTGCCAGCAGCCCGAGCGGGAGGGAGAGCACCGGGGAGCTGTTTTTT.

This clone turned up a few times. This sequence joins TRBV4-1 and TRBJ2-7, with D maybe TRBD1 (5 bases). Trimming pared 3 bases from V and 6 bases from J, leaving 18 bases between. This CDR3 has 15 residues. Germline V gives CDR1 MGHRA, CDR2 YSYEKL. The CDR3 is CASSHGYRTSGEQYF. CDR3 in DNA: TGCGCCAGCAGCCATGGCTACAGGACATCAGGCGAGCAGTACTTC.

V is TRBV5-1 and J is TRBJ1-1, with TRBD1 matching over 9 bases. CDR1 is SGHRS, CDR2 YFSETQ, per germline. The V segment lost 0 bases and the J segment 0 bases; nucleotides outside the gene matches: 0. This CDR3 comprises 15 residues. CDR3 residues: CASSLGDRVNTEAFF. The CDR3 coding sequence is TGCGCCAGCAGCTTGGGGGACAGGGTGAACACTGAAGCTTTCTTT.

The genes are TRBV9 and TRBJ2-7; D may be TRBD1 (6 bases). Germline V lookup: CDR1 SGDLS, CDR2 YYNGEE. The CDR3 has 14 residues. With 0 bases removed from V and 1 base from J, the gap between germline ends came to 8 bases. The CDR3 region is CASSVGTVSYEQYF. Here the CDR3 DNA reads TGTGCCAGCAGCGTAGGGACAGTATCCTACGAGCAGTACTTC.

The chain links TRBV7-9 to TRBJ2-1; D is unresolved. V lost 8 bases and J 0 bases, leaving 11 bases between the germline ends. CDR1 is SEHNR and CDR2 is FQNEAQ in the germline V gene (reference sequence). The CDR3 length is 14 residues. The CDR3 DNA is TGTGCCAGCGAGCGAGATTACTCCTACAATGAGCAGTTCTTC. Translated, it gives CASERDYSYNEQFF.

The table lists this clone with a count of one. The CDR3 spells CASSPGGSNYGYTF. In nucleotides, the CDR3 is TGTGCCAGCAGCCCAGGGGGCTCTAACTATGGCTACACCTTC. The gene calls are TRBV7-8 and TRBJ1-2, with 8 bases aligning to TRBD1. This CDR3 has 14 residues. J lost 0 bases, V lost 5 bases, and 2 bases had no gene match. The germline V gene encodes CDR1 SGHVS and CDR2 FQNEAQ.

V gene TRBV5-1 combines with J gene TRBJ2-3; possible D gene TRBD1, 6 bases. The CDR3 consists of 14 residues. V was clipped by 2 bases and J by 4 bases, with 11 bases between them. CDR1 is SGHRS and CDR2 is YFSETQ in the germline V gene. The CDR3 DNA sequence: TGCGCCAGCAGCTTTCGCAGGGGCCCAGATACGCAGTATTTT. Translating it yields CASSFRRGPDTQYF.